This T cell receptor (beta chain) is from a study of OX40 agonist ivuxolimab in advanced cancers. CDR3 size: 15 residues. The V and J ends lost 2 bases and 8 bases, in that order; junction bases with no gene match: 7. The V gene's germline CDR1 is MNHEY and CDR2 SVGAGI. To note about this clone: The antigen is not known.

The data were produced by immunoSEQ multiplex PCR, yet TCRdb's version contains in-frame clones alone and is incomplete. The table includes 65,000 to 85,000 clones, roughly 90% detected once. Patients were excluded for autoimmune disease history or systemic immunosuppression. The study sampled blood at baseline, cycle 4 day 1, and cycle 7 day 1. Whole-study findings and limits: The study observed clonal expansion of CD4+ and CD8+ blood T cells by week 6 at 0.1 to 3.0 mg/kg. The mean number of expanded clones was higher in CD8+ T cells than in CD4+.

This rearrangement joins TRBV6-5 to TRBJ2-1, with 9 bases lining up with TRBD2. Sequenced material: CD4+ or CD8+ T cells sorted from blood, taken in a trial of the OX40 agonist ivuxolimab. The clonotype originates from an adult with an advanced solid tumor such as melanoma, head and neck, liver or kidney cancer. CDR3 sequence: CASSYVAGGLYEQFF. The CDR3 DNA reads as TGTGCCAGCAGTTACGTTGCGGGGGGGCTATATGAGCAGTTCTTC.